One sample yielded the 30 T cell receptor beta chains listed below, sequenced in a study of cytomegalovirus exposure and HLA in healthy donors. PCR was performed using 60 Vbeta and 13 Jbeta primers. Sequencing used immunoSEQ multiplex PCR; TCRdb keeps in-frame clones, though not all of them. The profile shows approximately 90,000 clones, about 70% of them singletons. The sample consisted of PBMCs. These receptors came from a man aged 40-55 years in good health and CMV-seronegative.

The rearrangement uses TRBV7-9 and TRBJ1-2, with 8 bases matching TRBD1. The CDR3 has 11 amino acids. The V and J ends lost 11 bases and 7 bases, in that order; junction bases with no gene match: 6. Germline V lookup: CDR1 SEHNR, CDR2 FQNEAQ (reference sequence). CDR3 loop: CAGQGRTGYTF. The CDR3 DNA reads TGTGCCGGACAGGGTAGGACTGGCTACACCTTC. The full variable domain, with the rest looked up from reference TRBV7-9 and TRBJ1-2, is DTGVSQNPRHKITKRGQNVTFRCDPISEHNRLYWYRQTLGQGPEFLTYFQNEAQLEKSRLLSDRFSAERPKGSFSTLEIQRTEQGDSAMYLCAGQGRTGYTFGSGTRLTVV.

The gene calls are TRBV15 and TRBJ1-3; a possible D gene is TRBD1 (5 bases). CDR3 length: 16 amino acids. The V gene's germline CDR1 is LNHNV and CDR2 YYDKDF (reference sequence). The V and J ends lost 0 bases and 0 bases respectively, with 9 bases between them. CDR3 residues: CATSRDGQFSGNTIYF. For the CDR3, the DNA is TGTGCCACCAGCAGAGATGGACAATTCTCTGGAAACACCATATATTTT.

With respect to this clone: This specimen includes other DNA sequences encoding the same CDR3. The chain is built from TRBV7-3 and TRBJ1-1, with D tentatively TRBD1 (6 bases). This CDR3 is 13 amino acids long. Germline-derived CDR1 and CDR2 are SGHTA and FQGTGA. V was trimmed by 5 bases and J by 5 bases, leaving 12 bases between them. CDR3 nucleotide sequence: TGTGCCAGCAGCCCCCGCCAGGGGACTGAAGCTTTCTTT. Protein: CASSPRQGTEAFF.

This clone was seen more than once but under ten times. The rearrangement uses TRBV15 and TRBJ1-1; TRBD1 might be the D (6 bases). Germline V gene sequence: CDR1 LNHNV, CDR2 YYDKDF (reference sequence). The CDR3 is made up of 16 amino acids. Deletions cut 4 bases from V and 4 bases from J, with 19 bases between. Written as DNA, the CDR3 is TGTGCCACCAGCAAAGGGGACACTCTGACTGGCACTGAAGCTTTCTTT. The encoded protein is CATSKGDTLTGTEAFF.

The chain links TRBV5-1 to TRBJ2-6; 8 bases are a match to TRBD2. Germline values: CDR1 SGHRS, CDR2 YFSETQ. Trimming cost V 1 base and J 4 bases; bases outside gene matches: 7. This CDR3 spans 17 amino acids. CDR3 residues: CASSLSAGGPGANVLTF. The CDR3 DNA follows: TGCGCCAGCAGCTTGTCGGCGGGGGGCCCCGGGGCCAACGTCCTGACTTTC. The whole variable domain, filled in from reference TRBV5-1 and TRBJ2-6, reads KAGVTQTPRYLIKTRGQQVTLSCSPISGHRSVSWYQQTPGQGLQFLFEYFSETQRNKGNFPGRFSGRQFSNSRSEMNVSTLELGDSALYLCASSLSAGGPGANVLTFGAGSRLTVL.

V is TRBV4-3 and J is TRBJ1-1; tentative D call: TRBD1 (5 bases). The CDR3 covers 15 residues. Trimming removed 0 bases at V and 6 bases at J, with 14 bases between. Germline V lookup: CDR1 LGHNA, CDR2 YSLEER. This CDR3 is CASSQDFAGRSEAFF. CDR3 DNA: TGCGCCAGCAGCCAAGATTTCGCAGGGAGGTCTGAAGCTTTCTTT.

V gene TRBV7-9 combines with J gene TRBJ1-2; D ambiguous. Trimming left V 8 bases short and J 1 base short, with 8 bases between. Germline lookup yields CDR1 SEHNR and CDR2 FQNEAQ (reference sequence). The CDR3 extends over 12 amino acids. CDR3 nucleotide sequence: TGTGCCAGCGAGGGAATTAACTATGGCTACACCTTC. This encodes CASEGINYGYTF.

The chain carries TRBV19 and TRBJ1-1, with 7 bases that match TRBD1. The germline V gene encodes CDR1 LNHDA and CDR2 SQIVND (reference sequence). This CDR3 spans 21 amino acids. Losses at the gene ends were 3 bases for V and 6 bases for J; bases not matched to a gene: 28. CDR3: CASSIYGHGLSSGRDRPEAFF. CDR3 sequence (DNA): TGTGCCAGTAGTATCTACGGGCATGGACTCTCTAGCGGGCGGGACAGACCTGAAGCTTTCTTT.

The genes are TRBV5-1 and TRBJ2-7; TRBD1 is a possible D gene (5 bases). V gave up 0 bases and J gave up 7 bases, with 14 bases separating them. The CDR3 has 14 amino acids. Germline V gives CDR1 SGHRS, CDR2 YFSETQ. The CDR3 DNA sequence: TGCGCCAGCAGCTTGGAAGGCAGGGTATGGGAGCAGTACTTC. Protein sequence: CASSLEGRVWEQYF.

The J gene is TRBJ2-1, the V gene TRBV6-6; 12 bases are a match to TRBD2. In germline, CDR1 is MNHNY, CDR2 SVGAGI (reference sequence). This CDR3 spans 15 amino acids. V dropped 6 bases and J dropped 7; count of bases not matched to a gene: 7. The CDR3 region has the DNA TGTGCCAGCAGCTTGACTAGCGGGGGACCTAATGAGCAGTTCTTC. Protein: CASSLTSGGPNEQFF.

The chain couples TRBV7-9 to TRBJ1-1, with D uncertain. Germline CDR1 is SEHNR and CDR2 is FQNEAQ (reference sequence). The CDR3 length is 12 residues. The V end was cut by 1 base, the J end by 10 bases, with 10 bases between. Here the CDR3 reads CASSLDKYGAFF. For the CDR3, the DNA is TGTGCCAGCAGCTTAGATAAGTACGGAGCTTTCTTT. The whole variable domain, filled in from reference TRBV7-9 and TRBJ1-1, reads DTGVSQNPRHKITKRGQNVTFRCDPISEHNRLYWYRQTLGQGPEFLTYFQNEAQLEKSRLLSDRFSAERPKGSFSTLEIQRTEQGDSAMYLCASSLDKYGAFFGQGTRLTVV.

V usage is TRBV11-2 and J usage is TRBJ1-3; D call uncertain. V gave up 3 bases and J gave up 0 bases, with 9 bases separating them. Per the germline V gene, CDR1 is SGHAT and CDR2 is FQNNGV. The CDR3 spans 15 residues. The CDR3 sequence: CASSFEAGSGNTIYF. The CDR3 bases are TGTGCCAGCAGCTTTGAGGCCGGCTCTGGAAACACCATATATTTT.

This chain joins TRBV11-2 and TRBJ1-3; D not resolved. Germline V gives CDR1 SGHAT, CDR2 FQNNGV. The CDR3 loop spans 13 amino acids. V lost 11 bases, J lost 0 bases, and 11 bases lay in between. This CDR3 reads CAGSDSSGNTIYF. The CDR3 DNA reads as TGTGCCGGTTCGGACTCCTCTGGAAACACCATATATTTT.

Written as DNA, the CDR3 is TGTGCCAGCAGCCCACCTTCGCGGGGCCTTTACGAGCAGTACTTC. It codes for CASSPPSRGLYEQYF. The rearrangement links TRBV7-9 to TRBJ2-5, with D possibly TRBD2 on 6 matching bases. The closer fit of TRBJ2-7 to the DNA end suggests the J call may be wrong. Germline CDR1 reads SEHNR; CDR2 reads FQNEAQ (reference sequence). The CDR3 loop spans 15 amino acids.

This chain connects TRBV5-6 to TRBJ2-7, with D possibly TRBD1 on 7 matching bases. With 0 bases removed from V and 3 bases from J, the gap between germline ends came to 16 bases. Germline V gene data show CDR1 as SGHDT and CDR2 as YYEEEE. This CDR3 is 16 amino acids long. CDR3 region: CASSLGNRGGGYEQYF. The CDR3 coding sequence is TGTGCCAGCAGCTTGGGGAACAGGGGAGGTGGCTACGAGCAGTACTTC.

The chain is built from TRBV2 and TRBJ2-7, with 11 nucleotides matching TRBD1. The CDR3 is made up of 15 amino acids. Trimming removed 6 bases from V and 4 bases from J; junction bases left unmatched: 8. Germline V gene lookup returns CDR1 SNHLY and CDR2 FYNNEI. CDR3: CASRGTGQGAYEQYF. The CDR3 coding sequence is TGTGCCAGCAGGGGAACCGGACAGGGGGCTTACGAGCAGTACTTC.

The chain combines TRBV25-1 with TRBJ1-2; no definite D call. CDR3 length: 13 amino acids. The germline gives CDR1 MGHDK, CDR2 SYGVNS. V lost 4 bases, J lost 3 bases, and 9 bases lay in between. CDR3 nucleotides: TGTGCCAGCAGTGTCCAGGCGCACTATGGCTACACCTTC. Translation gives CASSVQAHYGYTF.

The V gene is TRBV6-1, the J gene TRBJ2-7; 12 bases line up with TRBD1. CDR3 length: 14 amino acids. V lost 6 bases to trimming and J lost 3 bases; unmatched junction nucleotides: 3. Germline-derived CDR1 and CDR2 are MNHNS and SASEGT. CDR3 sequence reads: CASRGQGAVYEQYF. The CDR3 DNA reads TGTGCCAGCAGGGGACAGGGGGCCGTCTACGAGCAGTACTTC.

This rearrangement joins TRBV7-3 to TRBJ2-3, with a weak D call TRBD2 (5 bases). The CDR3 is made up of 15 amino acids. Trimming stripped 2 bases from V and 1 base from J, with 10 bases between. Germline CDR1 and CDR2: SGHTA and FQGTGA. CDR3 protein: CASSLVRAGTDTQYF. DNA of the CDR3: TGTGCCAGCAGCTTAGTGAGGGCTGGCACAGATACGCAGTATTTT.

This clone came up a few times. The chain has TRBV7-9 and TRBJ2-7, with D possibly being TRBD1 (6 bases). This CDR3 is built from 14 residues. Germline V CDR1 and CDR2: SEHNR, FQNEAQ (reference sequence). The germline V and J ends were trimmed by 4 bases and 4 bases, with 14 bases remaining between them. Written as DNA, the CDR3 is TGTGCCAGCAGCTCAGGGGTGTTTCATTACGAGCAGTACTTC. This translates into CASSSGVFHYEQYF.

Worth noting for this clone: Mismatch with germline at one junction end may stem from a read error. The chain links TRBV7-9 to TRBJ2-7; D call uncertain. Germline lookup yields CDR1 SEHNR and CDR2 FQNEAQ (reference sequence). This CDR3 spans 12 amino acids. Here the CDR3 DNA reads TGTTCCAGCAGTTTCAGTTCCTACGAGCAGTACTTC. Translated, it gives CSSSFSSYEQYF.

The CDR3 DNA follows: TGTGCCAGCACCCTCTCCCTTATCTCTGGAAACACCATATATTTT. Translated: CASTLSLISGNTIYF. This chain links TRBV7-8 with TRBJ1-3; D unresolved. The CDR3 loop spans 15 amino acids. Germline V lookup: CDR1 SGHVS, CDR2 FQNEAQ. The germline V and J ends were trimmed by 7 bases and 0 bases, with 13 bases remaining between them.

The chain carries TRBV30 and TRBJ2-1; weak D call: TRBD1 (6 bases). CDR3 size: 14 residues. The germline V and J ends were trimmed by 4 bases and 3 bases, with 13 bases remaining between them. Looked up from germline, CDR1 is GTSNPN and CDR2 is SVGIG (reference sequence). CDR3 sequence reads: CAWTQGVLYNEQFF. CDR3 nucleotides: TGTGCCTGGACACAGGGCGTCCTCTACAATGAGCAGTTCTTC.

The chain carries TRBV27 and TRBJ1-1; D ambiguous. V lost 3 bases to trimming and J lost 7 bases, with 21 bases between them. The CDR3 has 16 residues. CDR1 is MNHEY, CDR2 SMNVEV, per germline (reference sequence). Written as DNA, the CDR3 is TGTGCCAGCAGTTTGTCCCTAGGCGGCGCCCGGAATGAAGCTTTCTTT. It is translated as CASSLSLGGARNEAFF.

The chain employs TRBV19 and TRBJ1-2; 7 bases align to TRBD1. The V segment lost 5 bases and the J segment 2 bases; nucleotides outside the gene matches: 5. The germline V gene encodes CDR1 LNHDA and CDR2 SQIVND (reference sequence). CDR3 size: 14 residues. The CDR3 DNA reads TGTGCCAGTAGTCCACAGGGGCGAAACTATGGCTACACCTTC. Translated, it gives CASSPQGRNYGYTF.

This chain's CDR3 is CASSLEPGGAPTDTQYF. The CDR3 nucleotides read TGCGCCAGCAGCTTGGAACCCGGGGGGGCGCCCACAGATACGCAGTATTTT. This chain links TRBV5-1 with TRBJ2-3; 8 positions agree with TRBD2. V gave up 0 bases and J gave up 2 bases; unmatched junction bases: 8. This CDR3 spans 17 amino acids. The germline CDR1 and CDR2 sequences are SGHRS and YFSETQ. Full variable domain (remainder filled in from reference TRBV5-1 and TRBJ2-3): KAGVTQTPRYLIKTRGQQVTLSCSPISGHRSVSWYQQTPGQGLQFLFEYFSETQRNKGNFPGRFSGRQFSNSRSEMNVSTLELGDSALYLCASSLEPGGAPTDTQYFGPGTRLTVL.

V and J are TRBV13 and TRBJ2-3; D possibly corresponds to TRBD2 (6 bases). V lost 5 bases and J lost 0, with 9 bases in between. The CDR3 contains 14 residues. Germline-derived CDR1 and CDR2 are PRHDT and FYEKMQ (reference sequence). DNA for the CDR3: TGTGCCAGCAGCGGGCGGGGAAGCACAGATACGCAGTATTTT. It encodes CASSGRGSTDTQYF.

This clone has just one count. V is TRBV6-6 and J is TRBJ1-6; 8 nucleotides agree with TRBD1. Trimming removed 5 bases from V and 5 bases from J; junction bases left unmatched: 5. The CDR3 is 15 residues long. Germline values: CDR1 MNHNY, CDR2 SVGAGI (reference sequence). CDR3 in DNA: TGTGCCAGCAGTAGGACAGGGCCCAATAATTCACCCCTCCACTTT. Translated: CASSRTGPNNSPLHF.

The chain combines TRBV6-5 with TRBJ1-2, with unresolved D. The V gene lost 7 bases and the J gene lost 8 bases, with 20 bases spanning the gap. CDR1 and CDR2 from the germline V gene are MNHEY and SVGAGI. The CDR3 has 14 residues. CDR3 sequence: CASNSPARRGGYTF. CDR3 in DNA: TGTGCCAGCAACTCACCCGCCAGGAGAGGGGGCTACACCTTC.

This clone was seen a handful of times. V is TRBV7-9 and J is TRBJ1-5; D possibly corresponds to TRBD1 (6 bases). V was clipped by 4 bases and J by 4 bases, with 11 bases between them. The CDR3 totals 14 residues. Germline V lookup: CDR1 SEHNR, CDR2 FQNEAQ (reference sequence). This chain's CDR3 is CASSSRGGNQPQHF. The CDR3 DNA sequence: TGTGCCAGCAGCTCCAGGGGCGGGAATCAGCCCCAGCATTTT.